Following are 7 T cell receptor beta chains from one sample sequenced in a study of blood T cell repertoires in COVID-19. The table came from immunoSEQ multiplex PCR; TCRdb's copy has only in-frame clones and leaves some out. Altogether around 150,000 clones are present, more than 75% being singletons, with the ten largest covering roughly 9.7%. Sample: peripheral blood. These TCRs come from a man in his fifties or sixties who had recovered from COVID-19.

The CDR3 loop is CASSQGSGLSYEQYF. The CDR3 coding sequence is TGCGCCAGCAGCCAAGGGTCAGGCCTCTCCTACGAGCAGTACTTC. The gene calls are TRBV4-3 and TRBJ2-7, with unresolved D. Trimming stripped 1 base from V and 0 bases from J, with 10 bases between. The CDR3 is 15 residues long. Germline CDR1 LGHNA, CDR2 YSLEER.

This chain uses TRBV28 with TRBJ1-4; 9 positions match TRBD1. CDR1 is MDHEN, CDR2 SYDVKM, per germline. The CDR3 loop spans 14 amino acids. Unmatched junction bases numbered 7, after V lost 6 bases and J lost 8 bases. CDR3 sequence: CASRPTGGREKLFF. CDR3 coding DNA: TGTGCCAGCAGGCCGACAGGGGGAAGAGAAAAACTGTTTTTT.

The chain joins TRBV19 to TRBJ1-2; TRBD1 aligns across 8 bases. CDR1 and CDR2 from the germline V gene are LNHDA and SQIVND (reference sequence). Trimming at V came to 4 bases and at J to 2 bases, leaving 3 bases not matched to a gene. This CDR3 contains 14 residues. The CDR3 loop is CASSTRQGNYGYTF. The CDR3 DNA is TGTGCCAGTAGTACCAGACAGGGGAACTATGGCTACACCTTC.

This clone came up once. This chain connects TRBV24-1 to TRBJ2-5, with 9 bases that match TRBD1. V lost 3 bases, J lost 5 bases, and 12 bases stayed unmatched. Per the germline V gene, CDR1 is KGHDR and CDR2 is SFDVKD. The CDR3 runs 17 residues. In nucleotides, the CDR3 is TGTGCCACCAGTGATACGACAGGGGGTTCTAAGGGGGAGACCCAGTACTTC. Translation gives CATSDTTGGSKGETQYF.

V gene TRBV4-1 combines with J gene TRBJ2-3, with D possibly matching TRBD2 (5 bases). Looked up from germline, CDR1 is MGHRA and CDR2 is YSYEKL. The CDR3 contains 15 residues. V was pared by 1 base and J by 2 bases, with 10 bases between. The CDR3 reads CASSQGEGITDTQYF. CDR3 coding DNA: TGCGCCAGCAGCCAAGGAGAGGGTATCACAGATACGCAGTATTTT.

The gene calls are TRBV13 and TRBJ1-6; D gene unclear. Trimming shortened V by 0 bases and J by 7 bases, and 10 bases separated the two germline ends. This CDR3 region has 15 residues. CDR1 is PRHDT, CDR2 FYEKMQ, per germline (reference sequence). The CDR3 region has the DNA TGTGCCAGCAGCTTAGGTGGGCCAACCAATTCACCCCTCCACTTT. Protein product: CASSLGGPTNSPLHF. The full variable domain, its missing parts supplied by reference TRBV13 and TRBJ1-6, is AAGVIQSPRHLIKEKRETATLKCYPIPRHDTVYWYQQGPGQDPQFLISFYEKMQSDKGSIPDRFSAQQFSDYHSELNMSSLELGDSALYFCASSLGGPTNSPLHFGNGTRLTVT.

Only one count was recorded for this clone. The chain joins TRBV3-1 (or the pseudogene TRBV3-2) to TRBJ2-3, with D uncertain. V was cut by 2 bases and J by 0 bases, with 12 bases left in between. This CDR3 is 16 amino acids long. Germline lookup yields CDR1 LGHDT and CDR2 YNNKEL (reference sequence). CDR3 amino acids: CASSQQRRSSTDTQYF. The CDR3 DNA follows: TGTGCCAGCAGCCAACAGAGGAGATCTAGCACAGATACGCAGTATTTT.